This T cell receptor beta chain was retrieved from a study of CD8+ T cells in alopecia areata. Treatment specified: oral pan-JAK inhibitor, 5-10 mg twice daily. This CDR3 is 12 amino acids long. Trimming left V 2 bases short and J 7 bases short, with 5 bases between. Germline V CDR1 and CDR2: MNHNY, SVGAGI (reference sequence). Sequencing templates came from extracted RNA that was reverse transcribed into cDNA. This table comes from immunoSEQ multiplex PCR, and its TCRdb copy is limited to in-frame clones, with some not included. Of more than 150,000 clones in the sample, around 50% are singletons; the top ten hold roughly 12%. The sample holds one count of this clone.

Source: CD8+ T cells sorted from blood, taken at week 24, from a patient treated with tofacitinib. This receptor was obtained from a human donor with alopecia areata. The rearrangement uses TRBV6-6 and TRBJ2-2; D is undetermined. For the CDR3, the DNA is TGTGCCAGCAGTTACACGGGCGGGGAGCTGTTTTTT. Its translation is CASSYTGGELFF.